These 8 T cell receptor beta chains originate from one sample sequenced in a study of cytomegalovirus exposure and HLA in healthy donors. The protocol was immunoSEQ multiplex PCR, while the TCRdb copy is restricted to in-frame clones and leaves out a portion. The sample records about 66,000 clones, about 96% being singletons. Specimen: PBMCs. These receptors were taken from a man younger than 35 in good health and CMV-seronegative.

The V call is TRBV4-1, the J call TRBJ2-7; maybe TRBD1 (6 bases). There are 15 residues in the CDR3. Germline CDR1 reads MGHRA; CDR2 reads YSYEKL. The V and J ends lost 0 bases and 2 bases respectively, with 11 bases between them. The CDR3 loop is CASSQEAGVPYEQYF. In nucleotides, the CDR3 is TGCGCCAGCAGCCAAGAAGCAGGGGTCCCCTACGAGCAGTACTTC.

The chain uses TRBV9 and TRBJ2-3; the D gene is possibly TRBD1 (5 bases). There are 16 residues in the CDR3. Germline CDR1 SGDLS, CDR2 YYNGEE. V lost 0 bases to trimming and J lost 0 bases, with 11 bases between them. In DNA, the CDR3 is TGTGCCAGCAGCGTAGTAGACAGCTCTAGCACAGATACGCAGTATTTT. Amino acids: CASSVVDSSSTDTQYF.

The chain carries TRBV25-1 and TRBJ2-3; D may be TRBD2 (5 bases). Germline values: CDR1 MGHDK, CDR2 SYGVNS. This CDR3 is built from 16 residues. V was shortened by 5 bases and J by 1 base, with 16 bases between the two germline ends. This CDR3 is CASSPPRAEGTDTQYF. Written as DNA, the CDR3 is TGTGCCAGCAGTCCGCCCCGAGCGGAGGGCACAGATACGCAGTATTTT.

This clone was seen a handful of times. The chain is built from TRBV7-9 and TRBJ1-5; D perhaps matches TRBD1 (5 bases). The germline V gene has CDR1 SEHNR and CDR2 FQNEAQ (reference sequence). The CDR3 extends over 14 amino acids. The V end lost 0 bases, the J end lost 2 bases, and 5 bases lay between the germline ends. CDR3 loop: CASSLAGGNQPQHF. As DNA, the CDR3 is TGTGCCAGCAGCTTAGCAGGGGGCAATCAGCCCCAGCATTTT.

The chain joins TRBV18 to TRBJ2-6; no clear D. Germline CDR1 and CDR2: KGHSH and LQKENI. The CDR3 contains 19 residues. Trimming shortened V by 1 base and J by 0 bases, and 16 bases separated the two germline ends. The CDR3 is CASSPLVVRISSGANVLTF. The CDR3 DNA reads TGTGCCAGCTCACCACTTGTGGTCAGGATAAGCTCTGGGGCCAACGTCCTGACTTTC.

This rearrangement joins TRBV11-2 to TRBJ1-5; D is ambiguous. Germline CDR1 reads SGHAT; CDR2 reads FQNNGV. This CDR3 has 12 residues. Deletions cut 2 bases from V and 7 bases from J, with 6 bases between. Here the CDR3 DNA reads TGTGCCAGCAGCTTACCGGGGCAGCCCCAGCATTTT. Translating gives CASSLPGQPQHF.

V gene TRBV10-1 combines with J gene TRBJ2-7; no firm D call. The CDR3 is made up of 16 amino acids. Germline CDR1 WNHNN, CDR2 SYGVQD (reference sequence). Trimming removed 11 bases at V and 6 bases at J, with 29 bases between. CDR3 protein: CAVKRIFRAGLGEQYF. CDR3 nucleotides: TGCGCCGTCAAGAGGATTTTTCGCGCTGGTTTGGGCGAGCAGTACTTC.

The gene calls are TRBV9 and TRBJ2-7, with 8 positions matching TRBD1. The germline gives CDR1 SGDLS, CDR2 YYNGEE. With V trimmed by 4 bases and J by 3 bases, 9 bases remained unmatched. The CDR3 is 15 amino acids. The CDR3 reads CASSPMGTGVYEQYF. CDR3 nucleotides: TGTGCCAGCAGCCCTATGGGGACAGGAGTCTACGAGCAGTACTTC.